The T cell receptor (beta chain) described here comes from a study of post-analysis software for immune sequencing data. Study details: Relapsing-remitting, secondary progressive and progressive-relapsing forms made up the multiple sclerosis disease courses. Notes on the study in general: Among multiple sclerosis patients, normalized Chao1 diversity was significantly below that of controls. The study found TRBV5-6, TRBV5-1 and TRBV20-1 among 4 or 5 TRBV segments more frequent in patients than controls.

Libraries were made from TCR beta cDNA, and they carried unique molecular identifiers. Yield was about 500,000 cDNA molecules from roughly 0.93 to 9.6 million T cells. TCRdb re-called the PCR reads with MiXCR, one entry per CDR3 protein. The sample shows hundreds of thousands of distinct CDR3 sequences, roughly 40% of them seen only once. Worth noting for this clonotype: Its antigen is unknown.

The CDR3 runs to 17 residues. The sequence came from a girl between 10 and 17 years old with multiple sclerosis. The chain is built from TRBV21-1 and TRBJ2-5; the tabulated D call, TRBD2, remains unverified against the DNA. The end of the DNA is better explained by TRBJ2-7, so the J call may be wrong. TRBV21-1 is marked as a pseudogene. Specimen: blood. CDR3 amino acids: CASRILRLAGVIYEQYF. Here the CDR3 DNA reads TGTGCCAGCAGGATCTTGAGACTAGCGGGGGTTATCTACGAGCAGTACTTC.